Each of the 27 T cell receptor beta chains below was sequenced from the same sample in a study of CD8 T cells in ankylosing spondylitis. TCRdb processed the 5' RACE reads anew with MiXCR; each CDR3 protein has one entry. The sample carries 150,000 to 200,000 distinct CDR3 sequences, 15% to 20% recorded once. Input material: blood, either unsorted or a sorted T cell fraction (not recorded which). The receptors here all came from a male donor under 30 with ankylosing spondylitis or in good health (not recorded which).

This clonotype was seen at least ten times. The rearrangement links TRBV5-1 to TRBJ2-1; weak D call: TRBD2 (5 bases). The V gene lost 0 bases and the J gene lost 2 bases, with 6 bases spanning the gap. The CDR3 is made up of 14 amino acids. The V gene's germline CDR1 is SGHRS and CDR2 YFSETQ. The CDR3 loop is CASSLAEAYNEQFF. The DNA of the CDR3 is TGCGCCAGCAGCTTGGCGGAGGCCTACAATGAGCAGTTCTTC.

This clonotype was seen ten or more times. V gene TRBV29-1 combines with J gene TRBJ2-1, with 7 bases matching TRBD2. This CDR3 is 12 amino acids long. Germline V gene data show CDR1 as SQVTM and CDR2 as ANQGSEA. After removal of 5 bases from V and 5 bases from J, the junction contained 3 bases not matched to a gene. The CDR3 nucleotides are TGCAGCGTTAAGACTAGCCACAATGAGCAGTTCTTC. The encoded protein is CSVKTSHNEQFF.

This clonotype was detected many times. This chain uses TRBV12-3 or TRBV12-4 with TRBJ2-3; 7 bases fit TRBD2. The CDR3 loop spans 16 amino acids. The J segment lost 0 bases and the V segment lost 5 bases, leaving 8 bases of the junction unmatched. The CDR3 nucleotides read TGTGCCAGCAGTCCCCTAGCGGAGCTAAGCACAGATACGCAGTATTTT. Its protein product is CASSPLAELSTDTQYF.

The gene calls are TRBV7-3 and TRBJ2-7; 7 nucleotides line up with TRBD2. The CDR3 extends over 14 amino acids. Unmatched junction bases numbered 8, after V lost 5 bases and J lost 4 bases. From germline, CDR1 is SGHTA and CDR2 FQGTGA. Here the CDR3 reads CASSHSGTPYEQYF. CDR3 DNA sequence: TGTGCCAGCAGCCACAGCGGGACTCCATACGAGCAGTACTTC. The whole variable domain, remainder taken from reference TRBV7-3 and TRBJ2-7, is GAGVSQTPSNKVTEKGKYVELRCDPISGHTALYWYRQSLGQGPEFLIYFQGTGAADDSGLPNDRFFAVRPEGSVSTLKIQRTERGDSAVYLCASSHSGTPYEQYFGPGTRLTVT.

This clonotype was found many times. The chain joins TRBV20-1 to TRBJ2-7, with a possible D match to TRBD1 (6 bases). Trimming removed 3 bases at V and 0 bases at J, with 15 bases between. The CDR3 sequence is 15 residues long. In germline, CDR1 is DFQATT, CDR2 SNEGSKA (reference sequence). The CDR3 loop is CSASMGHSFSYEQYF. CDR3 sequence (DNA): TGCAGTGCTAGTATGGGACATTCATTCTCCTACGAGCAGTACTTC.

The gene calls are TRBV7-9 and TRBJ2-1, with 13 bases lining up with TRBD2. The CDR3 runs to 18 residues. V shed 7 bases, J shed 5 bases, and the junction held 14 bases outside the gene matches. The V gene's germline CDR1 is SEHNR and CDR2 FQNEAQ (reference sequence). The CDR3 sequence: CASIHGTSGNWANNEQFF. As DNA, the CDR3 is TGTGCCAGCATCCACGGGACTAGCGGGAATTGGGCGAACAATGAGCAGTTCTTC.

This clonotype appeared many times. The chain joins TRBV6-5 to TRBJ1-1; weak D call: TRBD1 (5 bases). V lost 2 bases, J lost 4 bases, and 8 bases lay in between. CDR1 is MNHEY, CDR2 SVGAGI, per germline. The CDR3 sequence is 13 residues long. CDR3 DNA: TGTGCCAGCAGTTACCACAGGAGCACTGAAGCTTTCTTT. Residues: CASSYHRSTEAFF.

This clonotype has a count of ten or more. The chain couples TRBV19 to TRBJ1-6; D is uncertain. V lost 3 bases and J 9 bases, leaving 6 bases between the germline ends. The CDR3 has 12 amino acids. CDR1 and CDR2 (germline): LNHDA, SQIVND (reference sequence). In DNA, the CDR3 is TGTGCCAGTAGTATCTCAGGTTCACCCCTCCACTTT. This translates into CASSISGSPLHF.

The sample holds many counts of this clonotype. CDR3 amino acids: CASSETPGTQYF. DNA for the CDR3: TGCGCCAGCAGCGAGACCCCAGGTACGCAGTATTTT. J is TRBJ2-3 and V is TRBV5-1; no reliable D call. V was pared by 4 bases and J by 8 bases, with 11 bases between. This CDR3 has 12 amino acids. Germline CDR1 reads SGHRS; CDR2 reads YFSETQ.

In this sample, this clonotype turned up many times. The chain has TRBV7-2 and TRBJ2-7, with D possibly being TRBD2 (6 bases). CDR3 size: 16 residues. Deletions cut 3 bases from V and 1 base from J, with 16 bases between. Germline CDR1 is SGHTA and CDR2 is FQGNSA. The DNA for the CDR3 is TGTGCCAGCAGCTTGAGGGCCCGGGAGTTATCCTACGAGCAGTACTTC. It is translated as CASSLRARELSYEQYF.

This clonotype was counted at least ten times. The chain carries TRBV6-9 and TRBJ2-7; D is uncertain. Germline assignment: CDR1 MNHGY and CDR2 SVAAGI. The CDR3 totals 15 residues. Trimming stripped 0 bases from V and 2 bases from J, with 11 bases between. In DNA, the CDR3 is TGTGCCAGCAGTTATTCGGGCAGCCTTCCCTACGAGCAGTACGTC. Protein product: CASSYSGSLPYEQYV.

This clonotype came up many times. V and J are TRBV7-9 and TRBJ1-6; 9 bases match TRBD1. Germline values: CDR1 SEHNR, CDR2 FQNEAQ (reference sequence). V gave up 5 bases and J gave up 6 bases; unmatched junction bases: 5. The CDR3 is 15 residues long. The CDR3 bases are TGTGCCAGCAGCCAGGGGACAGGGTCTAATTCACCCCTCCACTTT. Translated: CASSQGTGSNSPLHF.

The V and J genes are TRBV29-1 and TRBJ2-1, with D unresolved. There are 14 residues in the CDR3. Germline-derived CDR1 and CDR2 are SQVTM and ANQGSEA. The V and J ends lost 6 bases and 0 bases respectively, with 12 bases between them. The CDR3 loop reads CSVAEYVSYNEQFF. DNA for the CDR3: TGCAGCGTGGCGGAGTACGTCTCCTACAATGAGCAGTTCTTC.

This clonotype has a count of ten or more. Here the CDR3 DNA reads TGTGCCAGCAGTTACCCGGGGACTTTTGGGTACTACGAGCAGTACTTC. This encodes CASSYPGTFGYYEQYF. This chain connects TRBV6-2 or TRBV6-3 to TRBJ2-7; a weak D match, TRBD2 (6 bases). This CDR3 is built from 16 residues. Trimming shortened V by 2 bases and J by 3 bases, and 17 bases separated the two germline ends. The germline gives CDR1 MNHEY, CDR2 SVGEGT.

This clonotype was seen more than once but under ten times. The chain is built from TRBV4-2 and TRBJ1-3; D not resolved. The CDR3 is made up of 15 amino acids. The germline gives CDR1 LGHNA, CDR2 YNFKEQ. Trimming cost V 3 bases and J 0 bases, with 9 bases left between them. The CDR3: CASSQAVRSGNTIYF. CDR3 sequence (DNA): TGTGCCAGCAGCCAGGCCGTTCGCTCTGGAAACACCATATATTTT.

This clonotype was seen at least ten times. J is TRBJ1-3 and V is TRBV20-1; D unresolved. The CDR3 contains 11 residues. V was cut by 6 bases and J by 7 bases, with 10 bases left in between. Germline V gene lookup returns CDR1 DFQATT and CDR2 SNEGSKA (reference sequence). In nucleotides, the CDR3 is TGCAGTGCGTTGGCTAAGAACACCATATATTTT. Its protein product is CSALAKNTIYF.

Ten or more counts support this clonotype. J is TRBJ2-7 and V is TRBV20-1; the match to TRBD1 covers 7 bases. This CDR3 has 13 amino acids. CDR1 and CDR2 (germline): DFQATT, SNEGSKA (reference sequence). The ends lost 4 bases at V and 0 bases at J; junction bases unmatched: 3. CDR3 residues: CSAIGTVSYEQYF. For the CDR3, the DNA is TGCAGTGCTATCGGGACAGTCTCCTACGAGCAGTACTTC.

This clonotype was seen ten or more times. The chain carries TRBV4-3 and TRBJ2-7; possible D gene TRBD1, 5 bases. The CDR3 loop spans 14 amino acids. Germline V CDR1 and CDR2: LGHNA, YSLEER. V lost 0 bases and J lost 2, with 8 bases in between. As DNA, the CDR3 is TGCGCCAGCAGCCAAGAAGGCAGGGCCTACGAGCAGTACTTC. This encodes CASSQEGRAYEQYF.

This clonotype came up many times. The V call is TRBV12-3 or TRBV12-4, the J call TRBJ2-5, with TRBD2 identical over 9 bases. The CDR3 is 13 residues long. Trimming took 7 bases from V and 5 from J; bases not matched to a gene: 5. CDR3 sequence reads: CASTAGLAETQYF. CDR3 nucleotide sequence: TGTGCCAGCACTGCTGGACTAGCGGAGACCCAGTACTTC.

This clonotype was seen many times. This chain links TRBV7-9 with TRBJ2-5; 7 bases line up with TRBD1. The germline V gene encodes CDR1 SEHNR and CDR2 FQNEAQ (reference sequence). The CDR3 totals 15 residues. V lost 3 bases to trimming and J lost 3 bases; unmatched junction nucleotides: 7. The CDR3 is CASSFRDRLKETQYF. Written as DNA, the CDR3 is TGTGCCAGCAGCTTTCGGGACAGATTAAAAGAGACCCAGTACTTC.

This clonotype was detected ten times or more. This chain links TRBV3-1 with TRBJ2-1, with 7 bases identical to TRBD2. The CDR3 has 13 residues. The V gene's germline CDR1 is LGHDT and CDR2 YNNKEL (reference sequence). Losses at the gene ends were 4 bases for V and 8 bases for J; bases not matched to a gene: 5. CDR3: CASSRDYKYEQFF. CDR3 DNA: TGTGCCAGCAGCCGGGACTACAAATATGAGCAGTTCTTC.

This clonotype was observed many times. The V and J genes are TRBV5-1 and TRBJ2-5, with TRBD1 as a possible D gene (6 bases). CDR3 length: 16 amino acids. Trimming removed 0 bases from V and 1 base from J, with 13 bases in between. Germline V gene sequence: CDR1 SGHRS, CDR2 YFSETQ. The CDR3 DNA reads as TGCGCCAGCAGCTTGGGTCGAGGGGGTGGCCAAGAGACCCAGTACTTC. It translates to CASSLGRGGGQETQYF.

This chain connects TRBV7-2 to TRBJ2-1; 9 nucleotides match TRBD2. V lost 6 bases, J lost 12 bases, and 15 bases stayed unmatched. Germline CDR1 SGHTA, CDR2 FQGNSA. The CDR3 runs 15 residues. The CDR3 protein is CASRQPGLALQGQFF. The CDR3 DNA follows: TGTGCCAGCAGGCAACCGGGACTAGCCCTACAGGGGCAGTTCTTC.

This CDR3 reads CASSLLTLGANVLTF. The CDR3 DNA is TGCGCCAGCAGCTTGTTAACACTTGGGGCCAACGTCCTGACTTTC. V gene TRBV5-1 combines with J gene TRBJ2-6; D remains ambiguous. V shed 1 base and J shed 3 bases, with 8 bases lying between them. CDR1 is SGHRS and CDR2 is YFSETQ in the germline V gene. This CDR3 is built from 15 residues.

This clonotype was observed at least ten times. The V gene is TRBV27, the J gene TRBJ2-6; TRBD1 is a possible D gene (6 bases). Germline V gene sequence: CDR1 MNHEY, CDR2 SMNVEV (reference sequence). This CDR3 has 17 amino acids. Trimming took off 6 bases at V and 0 bases at J, with 15 bases between the two ends. CDR3 bases: TGTGCCAGCAGCCGTCGGACAGCAAGCTCTGGGGCCAACGTCCTGACTTTC. The encoded protein is CASSRRTASSGANVLTF.

This clonotype was counted between two and nine times. V and J are TRBV19 and TRBJ2-7; TRBD2 aligns across 7 bases. Germline CDR1 reads LNHDA; CDR2 reads SQIVND (reference sequence). With 9 bases clipped from V and 0 bases from J, the junction kept 11 bases outside the gene matches. This CDR3 region has 15 residues. The CDR3 sequence: CASSDPGTTSYEQYF. The DNA of the CDR3 is TGTGCCAGCAGTGACCCCGGGACTACCTCCTACGAGCAGTACTTC.

This clonotype appeared many times. The gene calls are TRBV6-6 and TRBJ2-5; 9 nucleotides line up with TRBD2. Germline CDR1 and CDR2: MNHNY and SVGAGI (reference sequence). V lost 0 bases, J lost 4 bases, and 3 bases stayed unmatched. The CDR3 length is 15 residues. The CDR3 sequence: CASSYSTLAGETQYF. The CDR3 DNA reads as TGTGCCAGCAGTTACTCGACACTAGCGGGAGAGACCCAGTACTTC.